This TCR beta chain was retrieved from a study of vaccination effects on CD4 cells after COVID-19. Study-level information: Two-dose BNT162b2 or mRNA-1273 vaccination was given to participants.

Before sequencing, viral peptide pools were used by the ViraFEST assay to expand antigen-specific CD4+ T cells. Cells that had been cultured for 9 to 10 days were the source of isolated CD4+ T cells. Absence of prior SARS-CoV-2 infection characterized the vaccine recipients, who showed negative nucleocapsid antibodies. It was on days 3 and 7 that half the medium was replaced with IL-2 medium. CDR3 length equals 15 residues. Unmatched junction bases numbered 2, after V lost 1 base and J lost 2 bases. Germline assignment: CDR1 MNHEY and CDR2 SVGAGI. The repertoire was sequenced with immunoSEQ multiplex PCR; TCRdb's copy has only in-frame clones and lacks some. The sample carries 60,000 to 65,000 clones, over 70% recorded once. Concerning this clone itself: Its antigen remains unknown.

The sequences come from CD4+ T cells from PBMCs cultured with HCoV-OC43 spike peptides, collected before COVID-19 vaccination. Specified subset: HCoV-OC43 spike overlapping peptide pool stimulation. The TCR originated in a human donor who received a COVID-19 vaccine. V and J are TRBV6-5 and TRBJ2-5; 9 bases map to TRBD1. CDR3 bases: TGTGCCAGCAGTTACTTAGGGACAGGGCAAGAGACCCAGTACTTC. Its translation: CASSYLGTGQETQYF.